The subject of this entry is one T cell receptor (beta chain). Its antigen is not identified. Trimming at V came to 0 bases and at J to 0 bases, leaving 12 bases not matched to a gene. This CDR3 is 20 amino acids long. CDR1 is MNHEY and CDR2 is SMNVEV in the germline V gene (reference sequence). Version v3.0 of the immunoSEQ assay was performed at survey level. About 35,000-50,000 T-cell genomes per sample were the sequencing target. Libraries were prepared by immunoSEQ multiplex PCR; TCRdb keeps only in-frame clonotypes and omits some of them. The sample includes 15,000 to 20,000 clones, under 80% seen only once; the top ten take roughly 15%. The data belong to a study of long-term antiretroviral therapy in people with HIV. Study-wide results and limits: HIV repertoire CDR3 lengths ranged less widely than those of controls.

This clonotype was sampled from a man under 40 with HIV. V usage is TRBV27 and J usage is TRBJ2-3, with TRBD2 matching 10 bases. This specimen was unsorted PBMCs, taken roughly 2.1 years before starting antiretroviral therapy. The CDR3 sequence: CASSLSRGRSGRASTDTQYF. As DNA, the CDR3 is TGTGCCAGCAGTTTATCGAGGGGTAGGAGCGGGAGGGCGAGCACAGATACGCAGTATTTT.